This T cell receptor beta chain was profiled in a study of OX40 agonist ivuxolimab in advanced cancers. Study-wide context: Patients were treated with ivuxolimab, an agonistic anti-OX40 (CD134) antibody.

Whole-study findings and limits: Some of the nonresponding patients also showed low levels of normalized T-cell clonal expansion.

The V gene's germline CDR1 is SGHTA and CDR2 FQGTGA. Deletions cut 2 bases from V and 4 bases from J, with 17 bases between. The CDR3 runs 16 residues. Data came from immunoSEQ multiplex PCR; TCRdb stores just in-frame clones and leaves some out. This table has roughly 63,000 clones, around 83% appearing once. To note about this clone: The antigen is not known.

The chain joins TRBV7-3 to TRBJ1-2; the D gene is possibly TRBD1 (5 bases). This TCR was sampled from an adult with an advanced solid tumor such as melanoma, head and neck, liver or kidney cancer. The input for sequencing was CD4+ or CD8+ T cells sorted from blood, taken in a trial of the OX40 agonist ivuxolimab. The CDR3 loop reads CASSLYGGDPSYGYTF. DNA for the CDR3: TGTGCCAGCAGCTTATATGGAGGGGACCCCTCCTATGGCTACACCTTC.